The 24 T cell receptor beta chains in this list originate from one sample, sequenced in a study of blood T cell repertoires in COVID-19. Some clones are missing from TCRdb's copy, which holds only in-frame ones; the method was immunoSEQ multiplex PCR. The sample contains hundreds of thousands of clones, approximately 83% of which appear only once. What was sequenced was peripheral blood. The receptor set was obtained from a man at least 80 years old with acute or convalescent COVID-19.

The gene calls are TRBV7-3 and TRBJ1-1, with unresolved D. The CDR3 contains 13 residues. V lost 1 base and J lost 6, with 9 bases in between. Germline values: CDR1 SGHTA, CDR2 FQGTGA. The chain's CDR3 is CASSLRSAAEAFF. Here the CDR3 DNA reads TGTGCCAGCAGCTTAAGGTCCGCGGCTGAAGCTTTCTTT.

The rearrangement uses TRBV4-2 and TRBJ2-3; tentatively, D is TRBD2 (5 bases). Germline V gives CDR1 LGHNA, CDR2 YNFKEQ. This CDR3 is 16 amino acids long. The V end was cut by 2 bases, the J end by 5 bases, with 17 bases between. CDR3 in amino acids: CASSQPPRGRKDTQYF. The CDR3 DNA sequence: TGTGCCAGCAGCCAACCCCCTAGAGGGCGGAAAGATACGCAGTATTTT.

This clone was counted a few times. This chain links TRBV12-5 with TRBJ1-4, with 8 bases that match TRBD1. The CDR3 is 18 amino acids. The junction had 11 bases not matched to a gene; V was cut back by 5 bases and J by 0 bases. CDR1 is LGHNT and CDR2 is FRNRAP in the germline V gene. The CDR3 sequence is CASGPGTGNFATNEKLFF. The DNA for the CDR3 is TGTGCTAGTGGTCCAGGGACAGGAAATTTTGCAACTAATGAAAAACTGTTTTTT. The full variable domain, completed using reference TRBV12-5 and TRBJ1-4, is DARVTQTPRHKVTEMGQEVTMRCQPILGHNTVFWYRQTMMQGLELLAYFRNRAPLDDSGMPKDRFSAEMPDATLATLKIQPSEPRDSAVYFCASGPGTGNFATNEKLFFGSGTQLSVL.

The J gene is TRBJ2-7, the V gene TRBV2; possible D gene TRBD2, 5 bases. CDR3 length: 13 amino acids. Germline V gene lookup returns CDR1 SNHLY and CDR2 FYNNEI. Trimming took 7 bases from V and 0 from J, leaving 10 bases between them. CDR3 coding DNA: TGTGCCAGCAAATTGGGGAGCTCCTACGAGCAGTACTTC. Translation gives CASKLGSSYEQYF.

The V call is TRBV19, the J call TRBJ1-3, with 7 bases fitting TRBD1. Germline CDR1 reads LNHDA; CDR2 reads SQIVND (reference sequence). Trimming removed 5 bases from V and 2 bases from J; junction bases left unmatched: 6. This CDR3 has 15 amino acids. CDR3 sequence (DNA): TGTGCCAGTAGTGCCGGTGGACAGGCTGGAAACACCATATATTTT. Translated, it gives CASSAGGQAGNTIYF.

The genes are TRBV5-8 and TRBJ2-2; D remains unclear. V gave up 1 base and J gave up 7 bases, with 5 bases separating them. Germline V gives CDR1 SGHTS, CDR2 YDEGEE. The CDR3 length is 12 residues. CDR3 DNA: TGTGCCAGCAGCTTGATCGTCGGGGAGCTGTTTTTT. It is translated as CASSLIVGELFF.

The V call is TRBV4-1, the J call TRBJ2-1; D gene unclear. Germline CDR1 MGHRA, CDR2 YSYEKL. The CDR3 is 17 residues long. The V and J ends lost 0 bases and 7 bases respectively, with 19 bases between them. As DNA, the CDR3 is TGCGCCAGCAGCCAAGATCCCCCCCTAGTGCGGATAAATGAGCAGTTCTTC. As protein: CASSQDPPLVRINEQFF.

This clone appeared a single time. The genes are TRBV10-3 and TRBJ2-1, with D tentatively TRBD2 (6 bases). Germline V lookup: CDR1 ENHRY, CDR2 SYGVKD. CDR3 length equals 16 residues. Trimming left V 3 bases short and J 7 bases short, with 19 bases between. The CDR3 is CAISDWGDEAGNEQFF. The CDR3 nucleotides are TGTGCCATCAGTGATTGGGGAGATGAAGCGGGTAATGAGCAGTTCTTC.

J is TRBJ1-5 and V is TRBV28; 10 bases are a match to TRBD1. The germline V gene encodes CDR1 MDHEN and CDR2 SYDVKM. The CDR3 length is 13 residues. Trimming at V came to 8 bases and at J to 6 bases, leaving 4 bases not matched to a gene. The CDR3 sequence: CASRTGGGQPQHF. CDR3 DNA: TGTGCCAGCCGGACAGGGGGTGGTCAGCCCCAGCATTTT. The whole variable domain, filled in from reference TRBV28 and TRBJ1-5, reads DVKVTQSSRYLVKRTGEKVFLECVQDMDHENMFWYRQDPGLGLRLIYFSYDVKMKEKGDIPEGYSVSREKKERFSLILESASTNQTSMYLCASRTGGGQPQHFGDGTRLSIL.

The chain carries TRBV7-9 and TRBJ1-6, with 9 bases matching TRBD1. The length of the CDR3 is 15 residues. Germline V lookup: CDR1 SEHNR, CDR2 FQNEAQ (reference sequence). V dropped 5 bases and J dropped 8; count of bases not matched to a gene: 7. The CDR3 sequence: CASSQQGAPHSPLHF. DNA for the CDR3: TGTGCCAGCAGCCAACAGGGGGCCCCTCATTCACCCCTCCACTTT.

The genes are TRBV5-1 and TRBJ2-5; TRBD2 aligns across 11 bases. Losses at the gene ends were 0 bases for V and 1 base for J; bases not matched to a gene: 2. CDR1 is SGHRS, CDR2 YFSETQ, per germline. The length of the CDR3 is 16 residues. The CDR3 sequence: CASSLASGGSQETQYF. The CDR3 DNA sequence: TGCGCCAGCAGCTTGGCTAGCGGGGGGTCCCAAGAGACCCAGTACTTC.

This chain uses TRBV2 with TRBJ2-1; no clear D gene. The CDR3 spans 13 residues. Trimming pared 4 bases from V and 5 bases from J, leaving 9 bases between. Per the germline V gene, CDR1 is SNHLY and CDR2 is FYNNEI. CDR3 in amino acids: CASSVTSNNEQFF. Here the CDR3 DNA reads TGTGCCAGCAGTGTCACAAGTAACAATGAGCAGTTCTTC.

The J gene is TRBJ1-2, the V gene TRBV9; a weak D match, TRBD1 (6 bases). The germline V gene has CDR1 SGDLS and CDR2 YYNGEE. The CDR3 length is 12 residues. V was cut by 0 bases and J by 13 bases, with 13 bases left in between. The CDR3 region is CASSVGPGGPTF. CDR3 in DNA: TGTGCCAGCAGCGTAGGCCCGGGGGGGCCCACCTTC.

The V gene is TRBV6-5, the J gene TRBJ2-7; a weak D match, TRBD1 (5 bases). This CDR3 region has 13 residues. The germline CDR1 and CDR2 sequences are MNHEY and SVGAGI. V was shortened by 5 bases and J by 4 bases, with 12 bases between the two germline ends. The DNA of the CDR3 is TGTGCCAGCAGTCCCGTAGGGGCGTACGAGCAGTACTTC. Encoded protein: CASSPVGAYEQYF.

The chain uses TRBV6-5 and TRBJ2-7; D might be TRBD2 (6 bases). This CDR3 comprises 14 residues. CDR1 and CDR2 (germline): MNHEY, SVGAGI. V gave up 2 bases and J gave up 2 bases, with 10 bases separating them. DNA for the CDR3: TGTGCCAGCAGTTACACAGCGGGCACCTACGAGCAGTACTTC. Translation: CASSYTAGTYEQYF.

For the CDR3, the DNA is TGTGCCTGGAGTGAGGTAGGAGGGAATTCACCCCTCCACTTT. Protein: CAWSEVGGNSPLHF. The chain carries TRBV30 and TRBJ1-6; D not resolved. The CDR3 is made up of 14 amino acids. V was shortened by 1 base and J by 7 bases, with 11 bases between the two germline ends. Germline assignment: CDR1 GTSNPN and CDR2 SVGIG (reference sequence). The variable domain in full, with the rest retrieved from reference TRBV30 and TRBJ1-6, is SQTIHQWPATLVQPVGSPLSLECTVEGTSNPNLYWYRQAAGRGLQLLFYSVGIGQISSEVPQNLSASRPQDRQFILSSKKLLLSDSGFYLCAWSEVGGNSPLHFGNGTRLTVT.

V usage is TRBV5-4 and J usage is TRBJ1-2; 12 bases are shared with TRBD1. The CDR3 covers 15 residues. Trimming took 5 bases from V and 7 from J; bases not matched to a gene: 9. Per the germline V gene, CDR1 is SGHNT and CDR2 is YYREEE (reference sequence). Written as DNA, the CDR3 is TGTGCCAGCAGTATGGGGGGACAGGGGGCCCCTGGCTACACCTTC. Its translation is CASSMGGQGAPGYTF.

V gene TRBV27 combines with J gene TRBJ1-2; D possibly corresponds to TRBD1 (5 bases). V lost 4 bases and J lost 4, with 10 bases in between. This CDR3 is built from 13 residues. The germline V gene encodes CDR1 MNHEY and CDR2 SMNVEV (reference sequence). CDR3 sequence reads: CASSYGRAYGYTF. CDR3 in DNA: TGTGCCAGCAGTTACGGCAGGGCCTATGGCTACACCTTC.

In nucleotides, the CDR3 is TGTGCCAGCAGCTTCGGGAAGAGCTCCTATAATTCACCCCTCCACTTT. Its protein product is CASSFGKSSYNSPLHF. The V call is TRBV6-6, the J call TRBJ1-6; no clear D. The germline gives CDR1 MNHNY, CDR2 SVGAGI (reference sequence). V was trimmed by 6 bases and J by 0 bases, leaving 12 bases between them. The CDR3 covers 16 residues.

The rearrangement links TRBV2 to TRBJ2-7, with 9 nucleotides matching TRBD1. V shed 10 bases, J shed 6 bases, and the junction held 16 bases outside the gene matches. CDR1 and CDR2 from the germline V gene are SNHLY and FYNNEI. This CDR3 comprises 15 residues. CDR3 DNA sequence: TGTGCCATTTCAAGGTTGCGGGACAGGGAGGGCGAGCAGTACTTC. Translating it yields CAISRLRDREGEQYF.

V is TRBV5-4 and J is TRBJ2-3; TRBD2 aligns across 12 bases. Per the germline V gene, CDR1 is SGHNT and CDR2 is YYREEE (reference sequence). V gave up 2 bases and J gave up 0 bases; unmatched junction bases: 10. CDR3 length: 19 amino acids. The chain's CDR3 is CASSLNRLAGVTSTDTQYF. The CDR3 DNA reads TGTGCCAGCAGCTTAAACCGACTAGCGGGGGTTACTAGCACAGATACGCAGTATTTT.

The sample holds a few counts of this clone. V and J are TRBV7-8 and TRBJ1-4; TRBD1 matches 10 bases. The CDR3 runs to 15 residues. Germline-derived CDR1 and CDR2 are SGHVS and FQNEAQ. The V segment lost 1 base and the J segment 9 bases; nucleotides outside the gene matches: 5. CDR3: CASSLVRDRGQKLFF. CDR3 coding DNA: TGTGCCAGCAGCTTAGTCCGGGACAGGGGCCAAAAACTGTTTTTT.

This chain links TRBV3-1 (or the pseudogene TRBV3-2) with TRBJ2-1; 7 positions agree with TRBD1. CDR1 and CDR2 (germline): LGHDT, YNNKEL (reference sequence). With 3 bases clipped from V and 7 bases from J, the junction kept 6 bases outside the gene matches. This CDR3 is built from 14 residues. In DNA form, the CDR3 reads TGTGCCAGCAGCCAGGGAAGGGGGCAAAATGAGCAGTTCTTC. Protein sequence: CASSQGRGQNEQFF.

The rearrangement joins TRBV6-5 to TRBJ1-2; the match to TRBD1 covers 12 bases. The V gene's germline CDR1 is MNHEY and CDR2 SVGAGI. The CDR3 runs to 16 residues. V lost 0 bases, J lost 4 bases, and 3 bases stayed unmatched. The CDR3 coding sequence is TGTGCCAGCAGTTACTCGGGACAGGGGGCTATCTATGGCTACACCTTC. Translating gives CASSYSGQGAIYGYTF.